Listed below are T cell receptor beta chains from one sample, sequenced in a study of T cell responses to AZD1222 COVID-19 vaccine. The protocol was immunoSEQ multiplex PCR, while the TCRdb copy is restricted to in-frame clones and leaves out a portion. The data hold some 130,000 clones, with about nine tenths observed a single time. The sequences come from peripheral blood, collected 28 days after the second AZD1222 dose. All receptors derive from an adult who received the AZD1222 COVID-19 vaccine. Both conserved end residues are part of each CDR3. D genes are given only for firm matches.

J gene	V gene	D gene	CDR3 protein	CDR3 DNA
TRBJ1-2	TRBV3-1/TRBV3-2	NA	CASSQVSGSYGYTF	TGTGCCAGCAGCCAAGTTTCGGGGAGCTATGGCTACACCTTC
TRBJ1-2	TRBV6-5	TRBD1	CASSYSGQGHYGYTF	TGTGCCAGCAGTTACTCCGGACAGGGGCACTATGGCTACACCTTC
TRBJ2-3	TRBV11-2	NA	CASSLPSDTQYF	TGTGCCAGCAGCTTACCCTCAGATACGCAGTATTTT
TRBJ2-2	TRBV27	NA	CASSLNPLQANTGELFF	TGTGCCAGCAGTCTAAACCCGTTACAAGCGAACACCGGGGAGCTGTTTTTT
TRBJ1-5	TRBV2	NA	CASIPERNQPQHF	TGTGCCAGCATTCCAGAACGCAATCAGCCCCAGCATTTT
TRBJ1-4	TRBV27	TRBD1	CASRTGATNEKLFF	TGTGCCAGCAGGACAGGGGCCACTAATGAAAAACTGTTTTTT
TRBJ2-5	TRBV9	TRBD2	CASSVETSGGTQYF	TGTGCCAGCAGCGTAGAAACTAGCGGGGGGACCCAGTACTTC
TRBJ2-1	TRBV20-1	NA	CSALRGHEQFF	TGCAGTGCCCTACGTGGCCATGAGCAGTTCTTC
TRBJ2-1	TRBV27	TRBD2	CASTQAGGRNEQFF	TGTGCCAGCACTCAGGCGGGAGGGCGGAATGAGCAGTTCTTC
TRBJ1-3	TRBV5-1	TRBD1	CASSLAGQGAGNTIYF	TGCGCCAGCAGCTTGGCCGGGCAGGGGGCCGGAAACACCATATATTTT
TRBJ1-4	TRBV18	TRBD1	CASSSMTTGATNEKLFF	TGTGCCAGCTCATCCATGACGACAGGGGCAACTAATGAAAAACTGTTTTTT